The 21 T cell receptor beta chains below come from one sample, sequenced in a study of shared clonotypes between healthy human individuals. Sequencing used immunoSEQ multiplex PCR; TCRdb keeps in-frame clones, though not all of them. The sample consists of some 2 million clones, 85% to 95% of them appearing once. The specimen was naive CD4+ T cells sorted from blood. This sample's subset: CD45RA+ positively selected. These receptors were collected from a young man in good health.

V usage is TRBV9 and J usage is TRBJ2-1, with unresolved D. The V and J ends lost 4 bases and 5 bases respectively, with 10 bases between them. The CDR3 spans 13 residues. Germline V gene lookup returns CDR1 SGDLS and CDR2 YYNGEE. The CDR3 DNA reads TGTGCCAGCAGCACTTGGAAAAACAATGAGCAGTTCTTC. Translating it yields CASSTWKNNEQFF.

V is TRBV10-3 and J is TRBJ1-5; D remains ambiguous. The length of the CDR3 is 15 residues. Trimming pared 0 bases from V and 4 bases from J, leaving 10 bases between. The germline gives CDR1 ENHRY, CDR2 SYGVKD. This chain's CDR3 is CAISESPAFNQPQHF. CDR3 DNA sequence: TGTGCCATCAGTGAGTCTCCAGCCTTTAATCAGCCCCAGCATTTT.

The chain is built from TRBV28 and TRBJ2-7, with 7 positions matching TRBD1. J gave up 7 bases and V 4 bases, and 10 bases lay outside the gene matches. The CDR3 runs to 14 residues. CDR1 and CDR2 from the germline V gene are MDHEN and SYDVKM. The CDR3 protein is CASSSGRGSTEQYF. The CDR3 nucleotides read TGTGCCAGCAGTTCTGGCAGGGGGAGTACGGAGCAGTACTTC.

The chain employs TRBV19 and TRBJ2-1; D gene ambiguous. Trimming stripped 0 bases from V and 1 base from J, with 13 bases between. The CDR3 is made up of 17 amino acids. Germline V CDR1 and CDR2: LNHDA, SQIVND (reference sequence). CDR3 loop: CASSIDRTTSSYNEQFF. DNA for the CDR3: TGTGCCAGTAGTATAGATCGTACGACTTCTTCCTACAATGAGCAGTTCTTC.

The J gene is TRBJ2-1, the V gene TRBV28; 7 bases align to TRBD2. The germline V gene has CDR1 MDHEN and CDR2 SYDVKM. This CDR3 comprises 14 residues. The CDR3 DNA sequence: TGTTCGACGGGGCGGGGGAGCTCCTACAATGAGCAGTTCTTC. It codes for CSTGRGSSYNEQFF.

The V gene is TRBV30, the J gene TRBJ1-3, with D unresolved. There are 12 residues in the CDR3. Germline V gene data show CDR1 as GTSNPN and CDR2 as SVGIG (reference sequence). V was cut by 3 bases and J by 2 bases, with 5 bases left in between. The CDR3 region has the DNA TGTGCCTGGAGGATCCCTGGAAACACCATATATTTT. The encoded protein is CAWRIPGNTIYF.

The rearrangement joins TRBV27 to TRBJ1-5; possibly TRBD1 for D (6 bases). V lost 6 bases and J lost 4, with 22 bases in between. The CDR3 sequence is 17 residues long. Germline values: CDR1 MNHEY, CDR2 SMNVEV (reference sequence). The CDR3 DNA sequence: TGTGCCAGCAGCCCATCCAACGAAGGACAGACGAATCAGCCCCAGCATTTT. It is translated as CASSPSNEGQTNQPQHF.

The chain recombines TRBV5-6 with TRBJ2-5, with 10 bases that match TRBD1. The V segment lost 8 bases and the J segment 3 bases; nucleotides outside the gene matches: 4. Germline CDR1 is SGHDT and CDR2 is YYEEEE. The CDR3 runs 13 residues. CDR3 residues: CARTGTGEETQYF. The CDR3 DNA follows: TGTGCCAGAACCGGGACAGGGGAAGAGACCCAGTACTTC.

The chain is built from TRBV25-1 and TRBJ1-1; D is unresolved. This CDR3 contains 10 residues. V was clipped by 8 bases and J by 5 bases, with 6 bases between them. From germline, CDR1 is MGHDK and CDR2 SYGVNS. The DNA of the CDR3 is TGTGCCAGCCTCGGGACTGAAGCTTTCTTT. This gives the protein CASLGTEAFF.

This chain links TRBV7-2 with TRBJ1-2; D is possibly TRBD1 (5 bases). The CDR3 consists of 15 residues. From germline, CDR1 is SGHTA and CDR2 FQGNSA. The ends were cut back, 4 bases at V and 2 bases at J, with 14 bases in the middle. The CDR3 DNA reads TGTGCCAGCAGCTCCGGGGCACTCTTAAACTATGGCTACACCTTC. Translation gives CASSSGALLNYGYTF. Full variable domain (remainder filled in from reference TRBV7-2 and TRBJ1-2): GAGVSQSPSNKVTEKGKDVELRCDPISGHTALYWYRQSLGQGLEFLIYFQGNSAPDKSGLPSDRFSAERTGGSVSTLTIQRTQQEDSAVYLCASSSGALLNYGYTFGSGTRLTVV.

V gene TRBV18 combines with J gene TRBJ1-5; 9 bases fit TRBD1. The CDR3 runs to 16 residues. Germline loops: CDR1 KGHSH, CDR2 LQKENI. The ends lost 8 bases at V and 2 bases at J; junction bases unmatched: 10. The CDR3 loop reads CASATTDRGGNQPQHF. Written as DNA, the CDR3 is TGTGCCAGCGCCACAACGGACAGGGGTGGCAATCAGCCCCAGCATTTT.

This chain uses TRBV11-2 with TRBJ2-3; TRBD2 matches 8 bases. The germline V gene has CDR1 SGHAT and CDR2 FQNNGV. The V and J ends lost 1 base and 2 bases, in that order; junction bases with no gene match: 5. This CDR3 region has 16 residues. CDR3 loop: CASSLGSGSNTDTQYF. The CDR3 nucleotides are TGTGCCAGCAGCTTAGGGAGCGGGAGTAACACAGATACGCAGTATTTT.

The J gene is TRBJ2-4, the V gene TRBV30; 7 nucleotides agree with TRBD1. There are 12 residues in the CDR3. Losses at the gene ends were 5 bases for V and 8 bases for J; bases not matched to a gene: 6. The V gene's germline CDR1 is GTSNPN and CDR2 SVGIG (reference sequence). Here the CDR3 DNA reads TGTGCCTGGGACCCGCAGGGGGACATTCAGTACTTC. Translation: CAWDPQGDIQYF.

About this clone itself: Other DNA sequences from this sample encode an identical CDR3 as well. This chain uses TRBV18 with TRBJ1-3; D gene uncertain. Trimming removed 2 bases at V and 0 bases at J, with 5 bases between. The V gene's germline CDR1 is KGHSH and CDR2 LQKENI. The CDR3 sequence is 14 residues long. The CDR3 loop is CASSPGISGNTIYF. The CDR3 nucleotides read TGTGCCAGCTCACCAGGCATCTCTGGAAACACCATATATTTT.

The chain links TRBV10-3 to TRBJ2-2, with D possibly being TRBD1 (6 bases). The V gene lost 10 bases and the J gene lost 9 bases, with 21 bases spanning the gap. The CDR3 has 14 amino acids. CDR1 and CDR2 from the germline V gene are ENHRY and SYGVKD. In DNA form, the CDR3 reads TGTGCCAGCGAAGGGACCAGGGGTAGCCGGGAGCTGTTTTTT. Amino acid sequence: CASEGTRGSRELFF.

V and J are TRBV21-1 and TRBJ1-6; TRBD1 is the table's D call and was not checked against the DNA. TRBV21-1 is a listed pseudogene. The CDR3 contains 14 residues. In DNA form, the CDR3 reads TGTGCCAGCAGCAAACAGGGTAATAGTTCACCCCTCCACTTT. Translating gives CASSKQGNSSPLHF.

The gene calls are TRBV7-8 and TRBJ1-2, with TRBD1 identical over 8 bases. The CDR3 runs to 13 residues. The germline CDR1 and CDR2 sequences are SGHVS and FQNEAQ. Unmatched junction bases numbered 7, after V lost 6 bases and J lost 7 bases. In nucleotides, the CDR3 is TGTGCCAGCAGTCGCAGGGGGCGCGCTGGCTACACCTTC. Its translation is CASSRRGRAGYTF.

The chain couples TRBV27 to TRBJ1-1; TRBD1 might be the D (6 bases). This CDR3 has 13 residues. Germline lookup yields CDR1 MNHEY and CDR2 SMNVEV (reference sequence). Trimming stripped 4 bases from V and 3 bases from J, with 9 bases between. CDR3 in DNA: TGTGCCAGCAGTTACAGGGAAGACACTGAAGCTTTCTTT. Protein sequence: CASSYREDTEAFF.

The rearrangement uses TRBV10-3 and TRBJ2-7; TRBD1 aligns across 8 bases. V trimming: 5 bases; J trimming: 1 base; junction bases outside the gene matches: 7. Germline V gene sequence: CDR1 ENHRY, CDR2 SYGVKD. This CDR3 is built from 15 residues. CDR3 loop: CAISFVRGLSYEQYF. The CDR3 region has the DNA TGTGCCATCAGTTTTGTCAGGGGGCTTTCCTACGAGCAGTACTTC.

V gene TRBV10-3 combines with J gene TRBJ1-6; D gene unclear. Germline V CDR1 and CDR2: ENHRY, SYGVKD. Trimming left V 2 bases short and J 6 bases short, with 11 bases between. The CDR3 spans 15 residues. CDR3 sequence reads: CAISEKRVGNSPLHF. In nucleotides, the CDR3 is TGTGCCATCAGTGAGAAAAGGGTGGGTAATTCACCCCTCCACTTT.

To note about this clone: This specimen includes other DNA sequences encoding the same CDR3. J is TRBJ2-1 and V is TRBV7-2; D unclear. Trimming shortened V by 1 base and J by 0 bases, and 7 bases separated the two germline ends. The CDR3 extends over 15 amino acids. Germline V gene lookup returns CDR1 SGHTA and CDR2 FQGNSA. Here the CDR3 reads CASSLGTSSYNEQFF. CDR3 coding DNA: TGTGCCAGCAGCTTAGGTACCAGCTCCTACAATGAGCAGTTCTTC.